This T cell receptor beta chain was sequenced for a study of T cells in Graves' hyperthyroidism and ophthalmopathy. Study-wide context: Blood from the periphery was taken at initial diagnosis, before any treatment. Points from the study as a whole: Blood shared most expanded thyroid clonotypes above 0.001.

Germline V CDR1 and CDR2: MGHRA, YSYEKL. The CDR3 has 16 residues. The ends were cut back, 2 bases at V and 2 bases at J, with 12 bases in the middle. Researchers took RNA transcripts and amplified the TCR beta CDR3 regions from them. During a first-round RT-PCR of the TCR CDR3, the HTBI primer set was used. TCRdb reprocessed the multiplex PCR reads via MiXCR and lists one record per CDR3 protein. The sample lists around 690,000 distinct CDR3 sequences, around 20% occurring once. For this clonotype: What it recognizes is unknown.

This sequence originates from a man aged 25 to 45 with Graves' ophthalmopathy. Material for sequencing was blood. The chain combines TRBV4-1 with TRBJ1-4; D is possibly TRBD1 (5 bases). CDR3 bases: TGCGCCAGCAGCCAACTAGTGGGGGTGACTAATGAAAAACTGTTTTTT. As protein: CASSQLVGVTNEKLFF.